This TCR beta chain was obtained from a study of T cells in Graves' hyperthyroidism and ophthalmopathy. Findings of the study overall: Clonotypes that were expanded in thyroid above 0.001 mostly appeared in blood too.

Turning to this clonotype: Its matching antigen is unknown.

Hyperthyroidism patients were newly diagnosed, had disease duration under 2 months, and were aged 18 to 65 years. In making diagnoses, clinical symptoms, serum thyroxine and TRAb, thyroid ultrasound and orbital computed tomography were all used. V was cut by 3 bases and J by 0 bases, with 10 bases left in between. The CDR3 totals 15 residues. The germline CDR1 and CDR2 sequences are SGHTS and YDEGEE. Researchers took RNA transcripts and amplified the TCR beta CDR3 regions from them. When the TCR CDR3 underwent first-round RT-PCR, the HTBI primer set was used. TCRdb reanalysed the multiplex PCR reads using MiXCR and keeps one entry per CDR3 protein. This repertoire shows some 700,000 distinct CDR3 sequences, around 15% found once; its top ten account for around a sixth.

Sequencing input: blood. The chain has TRBV5-8 and TRBJ1-5; no firm D call. The source is a man aged 45-65 years with Graves' hyperthyroidism. The CDR3 reads CASSSDGISNQPQHF. The DNA for the CDR3 is TGTGCCAGCAGCTCGGATGGGATTAGCAATCAGCCCCAGCATTTT.